The rows below give T cell receptor beta chains drawn from one sample of a study of T cell changes during pregnancy in multiple sclerosis. Profiling relied on immunoSEQ multiplex PCR, and the TCRdb table lists in-frame clones only, not all of them. In the table there are more than 90,000 clones, about 92% of which are singletons. The source was peripheral blood, collected after pregnancy. The receptors here all came from a female donor with multiple sclerosis, enrolled in a pregnancy study. CDR3s include the opening cysteine and the closing phenylalanine or tryptophan. D genes are given only for firm matches. Only some rows state a clone size, as once, few, many or a class for expanded clones.

clone size	V gene	J gene	D gene	CDR3 protein	CDR3 DNA
.	TRBV19	TRBJ1-1	.	CASSYKNTEAFF	TGTGCCAGTAGTTACAAGAACACTGAAGCTTTCTTT
.	TRBV30	TRBJ1-2	.	CAWSRDSPWGGYTF	TGTGCCTGGAGCCGGGACTCCCCTTGGGGTGGCTACACCTTC
.	TRBV30	TRBJ1-2	TRBD1	CAWSHWGGQGDGYTF	TGTGCCTGGAGCCACTGGGGAGGACAGGGGGATGGCTACACCTTC
.	TRBV5-1	TRBJ1-4	.	CASSFVRDTFATNEKLFF	TGCGCCAGCAGCTTTGTGAGAGATACGTTTGCAACTAATGAAAAACTGTTTTTT
.	TRBV5-1	TRBJ2-1	TRBD1	CASRPDRGKSNEQFF	TGCGCCAGCAGACCGGACAGGGGGAAGAGCAATGAGCAGTTCTTC
.	TRBV11-1	TRBJ2-1	TRBD2	CASSPGLAGHNEQFF	TGTGCCAGCAGCCCCGGACTAGCGGGGCACAATGAGCAGTTCTTC
.	TRBV7-2	TRBJ2-5	TRBD1	CASSPWTGAMSETQYF	TGTGCCAGCAGCCCCTGGACAGGGGCGATGTCGGAGACCCAGTACTTC
once	TRBV30	TRBJ2-1	.	CAWSVQQEQFF	TGTGCCTGGAGTGTACAACAGGAGCAGTTCTTC
.	TRBV4-1	TRBJ2-5	TRBD2	CASSQDRGTSRQETQYF	TGCGCCAGCAGCCAAGATCGTGGGACTAGCCGTCAGGAGACCCAGTACTTC
.	TRBV30	TRBJ1-2	TRBD1	CAWGQAPGYGYTF	TGTGCCTGGGGACAGGCACCCGGCTATGGCTACACCTTC
.	TRBV6-1	TRBJ2-7	.	CASRLGGAAGTGQYF	TGTGCCAGCAGACTTGGGGGGGCAGCCGGGACTGGGCAGTACTTC
.	TRBV25-1	TRBJ1-6	.	CASKPARIQGNSPLHF	TGTGCCAGCAAGCCGGCGAGAATACAGGGTAATTCACCCCTCCACTTT
.	TRBV29-1	TRBJ2-3	.	CSVAPTKSTDTQYF	TGCAGCGTTGCCCCAACTAAAAGCACAGATACGCAGTATTTT
once	TRBV6-1	TRBJ2-7	TRBD1	CASSEGGQVSYEQYF	TGTGCCAGCAGTGAAGGGGGACAGGTCTCCTACGAGCAGTACTTC
.	TRBV16	TRBJ1-1	TRBD1	CASSPYGQGEYVNTEAFF	TGTGCCAGCAGCCCATATGGACAGGGGGAGTACGTGAACACTGAAGCTTTCTTT
.	TRBV29-1	TRBJ2-5	TRBD2	CSVGLAQETQYF	TGCAGCGTGGGACTAGCGCAAGAGACCCAGTACTTC
.	TRBV7-9	TRBJ2-5	.	CASSPGAEETQYF	TGTGCCAGCAGCCCAGGAGCGGAAGAGACCCAGTACTTC
once	TRBV29-1	TRBJ2-3	.	CSVVGGADTQYF	TGCAGCGTTGTAGGAGGGGCAGATACGCAGTATTTT
.	TRBV27	TRBJ1-6	.	CASFHPLEKVSPLHF	TGTGCCAGCTTTCATCCGTTGGAGAAAGTTTCACCCCTCCACTTT
.	TRBV21-1	TRBJ2-7	.	CASSRGLYEQYF	TGTGCCAGCAGCAGGGGGCTCTACGAGCAGTACTTC
.	TRBV6-1	TRBJ2-7	.	CASSETPTYEQYF	TGTGCCAGCAGTGAGACACCCACCTACGAGCAGTACTTC
.	TRBV4-3	TRBJ2-1	TRBD2	CASSQAGTSGGYNEQFF	TGCGCCAGCAGCCAGGCCGGGACTAGCGGGGGGTACAATGAGCAGTTCTTC
.	TRBV30	TRBJ2-7	.	CAWRLTGQYNEQYF	TGTGCCTGGAGGCTGACCGGACAGTATAACGAGCAGTACTTC
.	TRBV25-1	TRBJ1-4	.	CASSERQQGLVELFF	TGTGCCAGCAGTGAACGTCAACAGGGCCTCGTAGAACTGTTTTTT
few	TRBV19	TRBJ1-1	.	CASSNYAEAFF	TGTGCCAGTAGTAACTACGCTGAAGCTTTCTTT
.	TRBV7-2	TRBJ2-3	TRBD1	CASSLVSGQVRDTQYF	TGTGCCAGCAGCTTAGTCTCCGGACAGGTTCGGGATACGCAGTATTTT